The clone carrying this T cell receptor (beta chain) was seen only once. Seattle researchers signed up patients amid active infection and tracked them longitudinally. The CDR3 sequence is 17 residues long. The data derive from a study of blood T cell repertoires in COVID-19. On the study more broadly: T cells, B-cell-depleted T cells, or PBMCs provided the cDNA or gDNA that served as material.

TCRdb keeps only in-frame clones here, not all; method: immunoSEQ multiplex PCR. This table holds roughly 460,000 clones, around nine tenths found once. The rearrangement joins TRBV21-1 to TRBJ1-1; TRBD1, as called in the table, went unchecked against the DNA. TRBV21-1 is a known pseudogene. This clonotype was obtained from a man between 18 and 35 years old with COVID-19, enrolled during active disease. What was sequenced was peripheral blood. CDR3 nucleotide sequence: TGTGCCAGCAGCAAAGCGCTCGGACAGACTTTGAACACTGAAGCTTTCTTT. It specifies CASSKALGQTLNTEAFF.